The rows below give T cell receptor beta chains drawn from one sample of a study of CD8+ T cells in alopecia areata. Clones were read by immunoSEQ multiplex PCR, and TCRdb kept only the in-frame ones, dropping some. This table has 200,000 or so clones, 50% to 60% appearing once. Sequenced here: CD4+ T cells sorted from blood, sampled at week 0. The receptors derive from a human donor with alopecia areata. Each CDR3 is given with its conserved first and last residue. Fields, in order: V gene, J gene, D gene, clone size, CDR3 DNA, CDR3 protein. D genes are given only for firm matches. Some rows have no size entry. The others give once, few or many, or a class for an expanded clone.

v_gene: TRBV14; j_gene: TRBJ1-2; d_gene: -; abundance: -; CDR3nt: TGTGCCAGCAGCCACGGAGGGTATGGCTACACCTTC; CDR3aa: CASSHGGYGYTF
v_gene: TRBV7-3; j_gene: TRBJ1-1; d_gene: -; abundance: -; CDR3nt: TGTGCCAGCAGCTCTTCGCGGGGTACTGAAGCTTTCTTT; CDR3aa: CASSSSRGTEAFF
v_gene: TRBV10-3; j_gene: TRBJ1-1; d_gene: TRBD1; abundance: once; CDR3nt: TGTGCCACCGGGGGAGAGAACAGGGGAACGTTTCCTGAAGCTTTCTTT; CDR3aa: CATGGENRGTFPEAFF
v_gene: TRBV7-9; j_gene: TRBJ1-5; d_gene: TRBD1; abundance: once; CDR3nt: TGTGCCAGCAGCTTAGGGACAGGGGGAGGGCAGCCCCAGCATTTT; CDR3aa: CASSLGTGGGQPQHF
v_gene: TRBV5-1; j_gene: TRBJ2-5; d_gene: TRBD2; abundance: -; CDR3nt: TGCGCCAGCAGCTTGACTAGCGGGAGTCGAGGGGAGACCCAGTACTTC; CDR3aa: CASSLTSGSRGETQYF
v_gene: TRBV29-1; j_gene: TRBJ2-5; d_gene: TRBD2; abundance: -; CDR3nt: TGCAGCGTGGACCGGGAGGCGATGGGCCAAGAGACCCAGTACTTC; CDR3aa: CSVDREAMGQETQYF
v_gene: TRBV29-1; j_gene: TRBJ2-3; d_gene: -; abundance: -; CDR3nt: TGCAGCGTTGATCTTGCATTGGGGCGCGCAGATACGCAGTATTTT; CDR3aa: CSVDLALGRADTQYF
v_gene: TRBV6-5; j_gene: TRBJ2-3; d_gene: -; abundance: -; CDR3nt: TGTGCCAGCAGTTACCGGGGAGTTGACGCAGATACGCAGTATTTT; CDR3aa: CASSYRGVDADTQYF
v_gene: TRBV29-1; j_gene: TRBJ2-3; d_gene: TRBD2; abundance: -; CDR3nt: TGCAGCGTTGGGGGGACTAGCGGGGGCCGCACAGATACGCAGTATTTT; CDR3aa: CSVGGTSGGRTDTQYF
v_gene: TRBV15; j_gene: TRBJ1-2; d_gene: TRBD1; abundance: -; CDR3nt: TGTGCCACCAGCAGAGAGGGACAGGGCTATGGCTACACCTTC; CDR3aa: CATSREGQGYGYTF
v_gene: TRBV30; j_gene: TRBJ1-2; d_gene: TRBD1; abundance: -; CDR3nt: TGTGCCTGGAGTGTACAGGGGCCGTCGGCTGGCTACACCTTC; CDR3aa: CAWSVQGPSAGYTF
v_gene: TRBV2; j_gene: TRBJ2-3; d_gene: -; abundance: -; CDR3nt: TGTGCCAGCAGTGACTACAGATCTAGCACAGATACGCAGTATTTT; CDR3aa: CASSDYRSSTDTQYF
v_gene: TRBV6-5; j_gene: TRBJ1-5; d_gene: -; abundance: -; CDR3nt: TGTGCCAGCAGTTACTCGGGGGACAATCAGCCCCAGCATTTT; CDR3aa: CASSYSGDNQPQHF
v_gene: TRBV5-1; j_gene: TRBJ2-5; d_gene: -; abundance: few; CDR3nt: TGCGCCAGCAGCTTGGGGGTTGAAGAGACCCAGTACTTC; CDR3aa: CASSLGVEETQYF
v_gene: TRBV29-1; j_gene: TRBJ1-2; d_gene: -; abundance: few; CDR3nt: TGCAGCGTTGGACAGGTTCTACACTATGGCTACACCTTC; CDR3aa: CSVGQVLHYGYTF
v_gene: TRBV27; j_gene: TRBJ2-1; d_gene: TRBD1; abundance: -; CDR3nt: TGTGCCAGCAGTATTAGACAGGGGGTATACAATGAGCAGTTCTTC; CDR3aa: CASSIRQGVYNEQFF